This T cell receptor (beta chain) was retrieved from a study of cytomegalovirus exposure and HLA in healthy donors. There are 15 residues in the CDR3. Germline V CDR1 and CDR2: SGHVS, FNYEAQ. Germline trimming cut 5 bases from V and 3 bases from J; bases unmatched to any gene: 9. The PCR had 60 Vbeta and 13 Jbeta primers. The data were produced by immunoSEQ multiplex PCR, yet TCRdb's version contains in-frame clones alone and is incomplete. The sample has over 65,000 clones, about 79% seen once. The chain joins TRBV7-6 to TRBJ2-7; 8 bases line up with TRBD2. The sample comprised PBMCs. This TCR was sampled from a woman between 35 and 50 years old in good health and CMV-seronegative. In nucleotides, the CDR3 is TGTGCCAGCAGCGTAGGTTCGGGACTAGTCTACGAGCAGTACTTC. This encodes CASSVGSGLVYEQYF.